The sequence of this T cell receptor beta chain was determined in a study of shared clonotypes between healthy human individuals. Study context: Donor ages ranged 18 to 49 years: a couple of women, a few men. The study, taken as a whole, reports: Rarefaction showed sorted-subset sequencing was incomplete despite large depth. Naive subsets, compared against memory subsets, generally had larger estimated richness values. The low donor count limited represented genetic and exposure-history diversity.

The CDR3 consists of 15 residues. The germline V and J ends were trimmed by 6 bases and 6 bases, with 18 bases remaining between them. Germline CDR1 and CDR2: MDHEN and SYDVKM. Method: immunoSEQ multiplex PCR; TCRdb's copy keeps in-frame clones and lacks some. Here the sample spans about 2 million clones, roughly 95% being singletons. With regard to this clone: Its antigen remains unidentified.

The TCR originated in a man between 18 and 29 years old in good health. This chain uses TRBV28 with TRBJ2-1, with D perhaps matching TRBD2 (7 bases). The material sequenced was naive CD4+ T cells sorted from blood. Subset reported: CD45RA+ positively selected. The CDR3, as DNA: TGTGCCAGCAGGAAGGGTGGCGGGGGCTCCAATGAGCAGTTCTTC. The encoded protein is CASRKGGGGSNEQFF.